This T cell receptor (beta chain) was sequenced in a study of technical replicates of blood from a handful of donors. Method: immunoSEQ multiplex PCR; TCRdb's copy keeps in-frame clones and lacks some. The data show about 49,000 clones, with roughly 90% seen just once and 3% to 4% held by the top ten. This sequence was found in a human donor in good health. Some clones in this sample may be carry-over from other donors' samples. Sequenced sample: PBMCs.

The CDR3 sequence: CASSLGRTSGGGEQFF. DNA of the CDR3: TGTGCCAGCAGCTTAGGACGGACTAGCGGGGGCGGTGAGCAGTTCTTC. The rearrangement links TRBV7-2 to TRBJ2-1; the match to TRBD2 covers 13 bases. The V gene end was trimmed by 1 base and the J gene end by 9 bases; junction bases not matched to a gene: 6. Germline CDR1 and CDR2: SGHTA and FQGNSA. The CDR3 covers 16 residues.